This T cell receptor beta chain is from a study of vaccination and CD4 T cells after COVID-19. V lost 7 bases, J lost 8 bases, and 11 bases lay in between. Germline V gives CDR1 DFQATT, CDR2 SNEGSKA (reference sequence). The CDR3 is 11 residues long. With the Oncomine TCR Beta short-read assay, DNA from cultured CD4+ T cells was sequenced. TCRdb redid the calling of the PCR reads with MiXCR, one entry per CDR3 protein. The sample has roughly 8,900 distinct CDR3 sequences, about 41% seen once. Comments on this clonotype: The target antigen is unknown.

This sample's treatment: approximately nine-day PBMC culture with coronavirus spike peptide pools or control peptides (ViraFEST assay). At both days 3 and 7, half the medium was replaced with fresh IL-2 medium. The sequence was obtained from a human donor who had recovered from COVID-19. The chain employs TRBV20-1 and TRBJ1-4, with a tentative D call TRBD1 (5 bases). Material for sequencing was CD4+ T cells from blood, cultured in vitro. CDR3 amino acids: CSVGGGEKLFF. The CDR3 DNA follows: TGCAGTGTGGGGGGTGGCGAAAAACTGTTTTTT.